The present T cell receptor beta chain was sequenced within a study of cytomegalovirus exposure and HLA in healthy donors. The overall study: In terms of ancestry, the Caucasian-associated cluster contained more than 65% of the approximately 400 genotyped donors. Study-wide results and limits: Earlier results showed most TCR beta V segments being productive about 87% or about 30% of the time. A missense DCLRE1C variant was associated with V- and J-gene trimming of TCR beta chains in a later analysis, and an independent cohort replicated the association. The listing of fewer than 200 TCR beta chains classed them as cytomegalovirus-associated.

PCR employed 60 Vbeta and 13 Jbeta primers. Data came from immunoSEQ multiplex PCR; TCRdb stores just in-frame clones and leaves some out. In the table there are about 170,000 clones, around 75% of which are singletons. A note on this clone: Its antigen remains unidentified.

Trimming left V 7 bases short and J 7 bases short, with 10 bases between. The CDR3 runs 12 residues. Germline V gene data show CDR1 as MNHEY and CDR2 as SVGAGI. J is TRBJ1-4 and V is TRBV6-5; tentatively, D is TRBD1 (5 bases). The receptor's source is a male donor in good health and CMV-seronegative. Sequenced material: PBMCs. The CDR3, as DNA: TGTGCCAGCACCACAAGGGGTGAAAAACTGTTTTTT. Amino acids: CASTTRGEKLFF.